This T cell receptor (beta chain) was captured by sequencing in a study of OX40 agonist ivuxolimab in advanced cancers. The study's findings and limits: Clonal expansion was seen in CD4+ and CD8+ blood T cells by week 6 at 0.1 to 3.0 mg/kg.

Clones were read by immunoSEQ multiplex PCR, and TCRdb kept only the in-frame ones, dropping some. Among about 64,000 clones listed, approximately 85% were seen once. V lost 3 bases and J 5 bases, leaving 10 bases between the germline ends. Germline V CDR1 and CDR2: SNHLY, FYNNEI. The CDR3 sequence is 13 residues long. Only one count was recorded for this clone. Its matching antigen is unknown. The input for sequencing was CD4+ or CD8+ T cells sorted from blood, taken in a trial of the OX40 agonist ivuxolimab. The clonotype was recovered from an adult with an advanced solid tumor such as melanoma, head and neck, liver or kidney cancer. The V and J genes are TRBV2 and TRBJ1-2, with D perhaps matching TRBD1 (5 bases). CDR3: CASSEGGTYGYTF. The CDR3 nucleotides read TGTGCCAGCAGTGAGGGGGGGACTTATGGCTACACCTTC. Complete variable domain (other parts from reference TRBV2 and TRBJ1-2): EPEVTQTPSHQVTQMGQEVILRCVPISNHLYFYWYRQILGQKVEFLVSFYNNEISEKSEIFDDQFSVERPDGSNFTLKIRSTKLEDSAMYFCASSEGGTYGYTFGSGTRLTVV.